This is a list of T cell receptor beta chains from one sample in a study of CD8 T cells in ankylosing spondylitis. Each CDR3 protein is one row after TCRdb ran MiXCR on the 5' RACE reads. The sample holds some 220,000 distinct CDR3 sequences, about 6.7% seen once. Sequenced sample: blood, either unsorted or a sorted T cell fraction (not recorded which). Receptors were obtained from a male donor with ankylosing spondylitis. CDR3s include the opening cysteine and the closing phenylalanine or tryptophan. The D gene is left open where the match is weak. Some rows mark clone size as missing; the rest say once, few, many or name a class of expanded clone.

v_call	clone_size	d_call	j_call	cdr3_aa	cdr3_nt
TRBV7-2	few	TRBD1	TRBJ2-7	CASSLGVTGRAYEQYF	TGTGCCAGCAGCTTAGGCGTGACAGGGAGAGCCTACGAGCAGTACTTC
TRBV9	few	NA	TRBJ2-6	CATSRFNSPSGANVLTF	TGTGCCACCAGCCGCTTCAATTCTCCCTCTGGGGCCAACGTCCTGACTTTC
TRBV5-5	many	NA	TRBJ1-5	CASSFRGSNQPQHF	TGTGCCAGCAGCTTCAGAGGGAGCAATCAGCCCCAGCATTTT
TRBV6-5	many	NA	TRBJ1-1	CASTWTENTEAFF	TGTGCCAGCACTTGGACGGAGAACACTGAAGCTTTCTTT
TRBV25-1	many	NA	TRBJ1-2	CASSESTGHGYTF	TGTGCCAGCAGTGAATCCACAGGACATGGCTACACCTTC
TRBV28	many	TRBD1	TRBJ2-7	CASSLPLTGTGADEQYF	TGTGCCAGCAGTTTACCCTTGACCGGGACAGGGGCCGACGAGCAGTACTTC
TRBV19	NA	TRBD1	TRBJ1-1	CASPGAGGEGNTEAFF	TGTGCCAGTCCAGGGGCAGGGGGCGAGGGAAACACTGAAGCTTTTTTT
TRBV2	many	TRBD1	TRBJ1-2	CASSPLYVDRDRDYGYTF	TGTGCCAGCAGTCCTTTATATGTAGATCGGGACAGGGACTATGGCTACACCTTC
TRBV2	many	NA	TRBJ2-1	CASSEGLGYYNEQFF	TGTGCCAGCAGTGAAGGTCTAGGTTACTACAATGAGCAGTTCTTC
TRBV5-1	few	NA	TRBJ1-2	CASSLRTVDGYTF	TGCGCCAGCAGCTTACGGACGGTCGATGGCTACACCTTC
TRBV5-1	few	TRBD1	TRBJ2-5	CASSHTPGQPQETQYF	TGCGCCAGCAGCCACACGCCGGGACAGCCGCAAGAGACCCAGTACTTC
TRBV5-1	many	NA	TRBJ2-3	CASSLDGAGSYTQYF	TGCGCCAGCAGCTTGGACGGAGCAGGGAGCTATACGCAGTATTTT
TRBV5-5	many	TRBD1	TRBJ1-1	CASSLFAGQKTEAFF	TGTGCCAGCAGCTTGTTTGCGGGACAGAAAACTGAAGCTTTCTTT
TRBV20-1	NA	NA	TRBJ2-1	CSARMGNEQFF	TGCAGTGCTAGGATGGGGAATGAGCAGTTCTTC
TRBV6-2/TRBV6-3	NA	TRBD1	TRBJ2-7	CASTLQGANYEQYF	TGTGCCAGCACCCTACAGGGGGCCAACTACGAGCAGTACTTC
TRBV4-2	many	NA	TRBJ1-1	CASSQDWVKEAFF	TGTGCCAGCAGCCAAGATTGGGTAAAGGAAGCTTTCTTT
TRBV9	NA	NA	TRBJ2-3	CASSVGMASTDTQYF	TGTGCCAGCAGCGTGGGGATGGCAAGCACAGATACGCAGTATTTT
TRBV4-1	many	TRBD1	TRBJ2-7	CASSQEGQGAYEQYF	TGCGCCAGCAGCCAAGAGGGACAGGGGGCCTACGAGCAGTACTTC
TRBV7-9	many	TRBD1	TRBJ1-2	CASSLPRDRGLLGYTF	TGTGCCAGCAGCTTACCCCGGGACAGGGGTTTATTAGGCTACACCTTC
TRBV5-5	many	NA	TRBJ2-2	CASSLGRLDTGELFF	TGTGCCAGCAGCTTGGGCAGACTTGACACCGGGGAGCTGTTTTTT
TRBV7-2	many	TRBD1	TRBJ2-7	CASSSQGKHYEQYF	TGTGCCAGCAGTTCACAGGGGAAACACTACGAGCAGTACTTC
TRBV19	many	NA	TRBJ2-3	CASSGGYTDTQYF	TGTGCCAGTAGTGGTGGATACACAGATACGCAGTATTTT
TRBV4-3	many	NA	TRBJ2-7	CASSHLNGGYEQYF	TGCGCCAGCAGCCATCTCAACGGGGGTTACGAGCAGTACTTC
TRBV20-1	NA	TRBD2	TRBJ2-1	CSARTSGVNSYNEQFF	TGCAGTGCTAGAACTAGCGGGGTAAACTCCTACAATGAGCAGTTCTTC
TRBV20-1	NA	TRBD2	TRBJ2-5	CSAKPLAGEKETQYF	TGCAGTGCTAAGCCCCTAGCGGGAGAAAAAGAGACCCAGTACTTC
TRBV4-1	many	NA	TRBJ2-1	CASSPPTNEQFF	TGCGCCAGCAGCCCTCCGACCAATGAGCAGTTCTTC
TRBV5-1	many	TRBD1	TRBJ1-1	CASSWRGQGSGSVNTEAFF	TGCGCCAGCAGCTGGAGAGGACAGGGTAGTGGGAGTGTGAACACTGAAGCTTTCTTT
TRBV18	many	TRBD1	TRBJ1-2	CASSPSPGTGVNYGYTF	TGTGCCAGCTCACCATCACCGGGGACAGGGGTTAACTATGGCTACACCTTC
TRBV6-1	many	NA	TRBJ2-3	CASTTTGERTDTQYF	TGTGCCAGCACTACCACTGGCGAACGGACAGATACGCAGTATTTT
TRBV6-1	many	NA	TRBJ2-1	CASADYSYNEQFF	TGTGCCAGCGCCGACTACTCCTACAATGAGCAGTTCTTC
TRBV25-1	many	NA	TRBJ2-1	CASSFGAGPQGEQFF	TGTGCCAGCAGTTTTGGGGCAGGGCCCCAAGGTGAGCAGTTCTTC
TRBV29-1	many	TRBD1	TRBJ1-1	CSVGRVRGRNTEAFF	TGCAGCGTTGGGAGGGTGAGGGGGCGGAACACTGAAGCTTTCTTT
TRBV7-9	many	NA	TRBJ1-2	CASGSPANYGYTF	TGTGCCAGCGGTTCCCCGGCTAACTATGGCTACACCTTC
TRBV20-1	few	NA	TRBJ2-7	CSARGQRAYEQYF	TGCAGTGCTAGAGGACAGCGCGCCTACGAGCAGTACTTC
TRBV29-1	many	TRBD2	TRBJ2-1	CSVGTSGRPHSYNEQFF	TGCAGCGTCGGGACTAGCGGGAGGCCCCACTCCTACAATGAGCAGTTCTTC
TRBV4-3	NA	NA	TRBJ2-3	CASSQDKGPQYF	TGCGCCAGCAGCCAAGACAAGGGACCGCAGTATTTT
TRBV12-5	many	NA	TRBJ2-1	CASAPARDEQFF	TGTGCTAGTGCCCCCGCGCGGGATGAGCAGTTCTTC
TRBV12-3/TRBV12-4	few	TRBD1	TRBJ2-5	CASSHHRGRGRQETQYF	TGTGCCAGCAGTCATCACAGGGGAAGAGGAAGGCAAGAGACCCAGTACTTC
TRBV6-5	NA	NA	TRBJ2-2	CASSYSRTFALNTGELFF	TGTGCCAGCAGTTACTCTAGAACCTTTGCGCTGAACACCGGGGAGCTGTTTTTT
TRBV3-1	many	TRBD1	TRBJ1-2	CASSPGQGAAYGYTF	TGTGCCAGCAGCCCGGGACAGGGGGCCGCCTATGGCTACACCTTC
TRBV27	many	NA	TRBJ1-5	CASSLPNQPQHF	TGTGCCAGCAGTTTACCCAATCAGCCCCAGCATTTT
TRBV20-1	many	TRBD1	TRBJ1-2	CSVRTGYGYTF	TGCAGTGTCAGGACAGGCTATGGCTACACCTTC
TRBV7-2	many	TRBD1	TRBJ2-7	CASSPWDSTYEQYF	TGTGCCAGCAGCCCATGGGACAGCACCTACGAGCAGTACTTC
TRBV4-3	few	NA	TRBJ2-7	CASSLSPRDYEQYF	TGCGCCAGCAGCCTGTCACCCAGAGACTACGAGCAGTACTTC
TRBV20-1	many	NA	TRBJ2-1	CSARAVAAPEQFF	TGCAGTGCTAGGGCCGTGGCAGCCCCTGAGCAGTTCTTC
TRBV2	few	NA	TRBJ1-4	CASSESYRALNEKLFF	TGTGCCAGCAGTGAATCCTACAGGGCCTTAAATGAAAAACTGTTTTTT
TRBV19	many	NA	TRBJ2-7	CATKGLRSYEQYF	TGTGCCACTAAGGGACTCAGGTCCTACGAGCAGTACTTC
TRBV25-1	many	NA	TRBJ1-1	CASSDPRQGEVTEAFF	TGTGCCAGCAGTGACCCCCGCCAGGGAGAGGTCACTGAAGCTTTCTTT
TRBV29-1	many	TRBD2	TRBJ2-7	CSVDGLDSSYEQYF	TGCAGCGTCGACGGACTAGATAGCTCCTACGAGCAGTACTTC
TRBV6-5	many	NA	TRBJ1-1	CASSDSRFNTEAFF	TGTGCCAGCAGTGACTCTCGCTTCAACACTGAAGCTTTCTTT
TRBV27	NA	NA	TRBJ2-3	CASSLRVGTDTQYF	TGTGCCAGCAGTTTGAGGGTCGGGACAGATACGCAGTATTTT
TRBV4-3	many	NA	TRBJ2-5	CASSQGTEETQYF	TGCGCCAGCAGCCAAGGAACAGAAGAGACCCAGTACTTC